Sequencing of this T cell receptor beta chain was carried out in a study of low-dose radiotherapy and immunotherapy resistance in tumors. TRAV and TRBV primers primed cDNA for both TCRalpha and TCRbeta. PCR amplification of the TCRs was performed with Phusion for 20 PCR cycles, and it relied on a constant-region primer together with a V-primer adapter. A single record per CDR3 protein comes from TCRdb applying MiXCR to the reads. The table records tens of thousands of distinct CDR3 sequences, around 27% of them present only once. Ten or more counts support this clonotype. CDR3 length: 17 residues. CDR1 is MNHEY, CDR2 SVGEGT, per germline. The V and J ends lost 6 bases and 2 bases, in that order; junction bases with no gene match: 11. Time point defined: before trial treatment.

V gene TRBV6-2 or TRBV6-3 combines with J gene TRBJ1-5, with 9 bases that match TRBD1. The source was PBMCs, collected before treatment. The receptor was isolated from a male donor with rectosigmoid adenocarcinoma. CDR3 sequence: CASSVRDRDLRNQPQHF. The CDR3 nucleotides are TGTGCCAGCAGCGTCCGGGACAGGGACCTCCGCAATCAGCCCCAGCATTTT.